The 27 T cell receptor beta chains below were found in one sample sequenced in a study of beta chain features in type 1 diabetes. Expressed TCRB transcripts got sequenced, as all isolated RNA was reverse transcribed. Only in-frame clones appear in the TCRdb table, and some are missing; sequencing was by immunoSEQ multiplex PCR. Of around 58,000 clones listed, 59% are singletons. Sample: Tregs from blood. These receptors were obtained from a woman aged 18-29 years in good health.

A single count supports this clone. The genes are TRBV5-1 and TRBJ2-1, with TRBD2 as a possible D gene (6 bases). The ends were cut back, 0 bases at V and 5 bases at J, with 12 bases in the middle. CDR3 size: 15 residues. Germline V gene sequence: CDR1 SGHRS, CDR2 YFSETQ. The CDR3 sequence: CASSLVSSANNEQFF. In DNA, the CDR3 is TGCGCCAGCAGCTTGGTGTCTAGCGCTAACAATGAGCAGTTCTTC.

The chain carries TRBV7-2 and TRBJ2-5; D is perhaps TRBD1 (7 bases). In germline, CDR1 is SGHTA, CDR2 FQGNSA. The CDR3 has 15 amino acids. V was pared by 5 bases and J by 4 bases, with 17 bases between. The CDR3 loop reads CASSPQGGAGETQYF. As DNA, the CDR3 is TGTGCCAGCAGCCCCCAGGGGGGCGCGGGAGAGACCCAGTACTTC.

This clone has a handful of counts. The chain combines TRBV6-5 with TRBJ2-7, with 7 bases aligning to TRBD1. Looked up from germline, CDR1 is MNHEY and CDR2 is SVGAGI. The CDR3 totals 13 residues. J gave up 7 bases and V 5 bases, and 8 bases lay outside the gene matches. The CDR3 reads CASSTLGQVEQYF. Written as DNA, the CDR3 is TGTGCCAGCAGTACCCTAGGACAGGTAGAGCAGTACTTC.

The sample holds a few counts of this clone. The CDR3 reads CASSGGVLRYGYTF. The DNA of the CDR3 is TGTGCCAGCAGTGGCGGGGTTTTGAGATATGGCTACACCTTC. J is TRBJ1-2 and V is TRBV2, with unresolved D. Trimming removed 4 bases at V and 5 bases at J, with 14 bases between. The CDR3 covers 14 residues. The germline gives CDR1 SNHLY, CDR2 FYNNEI.

The chain's CDR3 is CASSPVQGRGMNTEAFF. CDR3 coding DNA: TGTGCCAGCAGCCCAGTTCAGGGGAGGGGGATGAACACTGAAGCTTTCTTT. This chain joins TRBV7-9 and TRBJ1-1; tentative D call: TRBD1 (6 bases). The CDR3 is 17 amino acids. Germline CDR1 and CDR2: SEHNR and FQNEAQ (reference sequence). V lost 5 bases and J 0 bases, leaving 19 bases between the germline ends.

The CDR3 is CASSGSTSGRDDEQFF. CDR3 in DNA: TGTGCCAGCAGCGGGTCGACTAGCGGGAGGGATGATGAGCAGTTCTTC. The chain combines TRBV5-6 with TRBJ2-1, with 14 bases lining up with TRBD2. Germline loops: CDR1 SGHDT, CDR2 YYEEEE. The length of the CDR3 is 16 residues. V dropped 4 bases and J dropped 8; count of bases not matched to a gene: 8.

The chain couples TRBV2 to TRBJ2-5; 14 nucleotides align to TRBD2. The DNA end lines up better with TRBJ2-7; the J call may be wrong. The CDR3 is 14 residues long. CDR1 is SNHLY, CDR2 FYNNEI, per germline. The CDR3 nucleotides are TGTGCCAGCAGCGAGGGACTAGCGGGAGCCGAGCAGTACTTC. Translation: CASSEGLAGAEQYF.

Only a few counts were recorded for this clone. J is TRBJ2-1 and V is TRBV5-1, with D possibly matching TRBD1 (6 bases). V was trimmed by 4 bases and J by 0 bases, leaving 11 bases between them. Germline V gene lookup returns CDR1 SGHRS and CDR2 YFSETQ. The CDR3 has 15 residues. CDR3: CASSGSGASYNEQFF. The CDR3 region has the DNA TGCGCCAGCAGCGGATCAGGGGCCTCCTACAATGAGCAGTTCTTC.

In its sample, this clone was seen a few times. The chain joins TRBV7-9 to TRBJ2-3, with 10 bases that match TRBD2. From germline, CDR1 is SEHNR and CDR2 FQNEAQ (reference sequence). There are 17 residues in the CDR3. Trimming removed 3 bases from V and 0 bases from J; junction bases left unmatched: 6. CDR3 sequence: CASSFLPGLASTDTQYF. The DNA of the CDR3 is TGTGCCAGCAGCTTCCTTCCGGGACTAGCGAGCACAGATACGCAGTATTTT.

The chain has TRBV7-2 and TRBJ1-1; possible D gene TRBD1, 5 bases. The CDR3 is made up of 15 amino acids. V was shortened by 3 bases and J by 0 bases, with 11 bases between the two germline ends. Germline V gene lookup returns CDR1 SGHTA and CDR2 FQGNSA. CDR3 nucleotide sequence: TGTGCCAGCAGCTTTAGGGAAGGGGTGAACACTGAAGCTTTCTTT. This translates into CASSFREGVNTEAFF.

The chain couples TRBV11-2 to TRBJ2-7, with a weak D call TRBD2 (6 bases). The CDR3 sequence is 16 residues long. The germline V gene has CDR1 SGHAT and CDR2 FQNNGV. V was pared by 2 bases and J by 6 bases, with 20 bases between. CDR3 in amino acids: CASSLFTRAVEGEQYF. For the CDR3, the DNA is TGTGCCAGCAGCTTATTTACCCGAGCGGTGGAGGGCGAGCAGTACTTC.

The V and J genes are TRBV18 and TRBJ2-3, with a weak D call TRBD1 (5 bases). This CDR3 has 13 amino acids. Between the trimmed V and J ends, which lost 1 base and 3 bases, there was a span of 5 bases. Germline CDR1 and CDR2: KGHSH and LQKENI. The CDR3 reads CASSPQGTDTQYF. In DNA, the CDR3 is TGTGCCAGCTCACCACAGGGGACAGATACGCAGTATTTT.

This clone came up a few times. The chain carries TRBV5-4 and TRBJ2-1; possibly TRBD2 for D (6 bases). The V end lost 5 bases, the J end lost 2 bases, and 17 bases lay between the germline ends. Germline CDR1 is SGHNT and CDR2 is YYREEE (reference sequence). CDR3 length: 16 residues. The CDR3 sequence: CASSYLRGITYNEQFF. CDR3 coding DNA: TGTGCCAGCAGTTATCTCCGGGGGATTACCTACAATGAGCAGTTCTTC.

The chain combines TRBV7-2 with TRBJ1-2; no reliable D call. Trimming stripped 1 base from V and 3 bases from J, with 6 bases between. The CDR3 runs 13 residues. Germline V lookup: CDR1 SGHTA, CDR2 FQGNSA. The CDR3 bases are TGTGCCAGCAGCTTAGAACAGCACTATGGCTACACCTTC. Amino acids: CASSLEQHYGYTF.

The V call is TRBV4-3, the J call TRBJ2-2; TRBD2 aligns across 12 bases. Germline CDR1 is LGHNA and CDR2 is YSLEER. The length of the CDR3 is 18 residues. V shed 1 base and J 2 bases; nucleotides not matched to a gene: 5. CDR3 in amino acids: CASSQGLAGAINTGELFF. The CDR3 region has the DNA TGCGCCAGCAGCCAAGGACTAGCGGGGGCTATCAACACCGGGGAGCTGTTTTTT.

The CDR3 loop reads CSTQDAGANVLTF. CDR3 bases: TGCAGCACGCAGGATGCTGGGGCCAACGTCCTGACTTTC. The J gene is TRBJ2-6, the V gene TRBV29-1; D gene uncertain. This CDR3 region has 13 residues. The V and J ends lost 8 bases and 2 bases respectively, with 10 bases between them. Germline V gene lookup returns CDR1 SQVTM and CDR2 ANQGSEA.

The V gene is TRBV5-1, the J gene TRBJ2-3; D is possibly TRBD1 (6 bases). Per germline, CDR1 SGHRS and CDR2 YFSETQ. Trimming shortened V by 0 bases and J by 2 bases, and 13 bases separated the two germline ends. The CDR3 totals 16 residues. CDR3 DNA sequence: TGCGCCAGCAGCTTGGCGGTAGGGGGAACCACAGATACGCAGTATTTT. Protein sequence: CASSLAVGGTTDTQYF.

The CDR3 spells CASSLALGSGGLGNFF. The CDR3 region has the DNA TGCGCCAGCAGCTTGGCCCTGGGTAGCGGGGGGCTAGGGAACTTCTTC. This chain joins TRBV5-1 and TRBJ2-1; 10 bases map to TRBD2. The CDR3 sequence is 16 residues long. Germline V lookup: CDR1 SGHRS, CDR2 YFSETQ. V was pared by 0 bases and J by 16 bases, with 16 bases of the junction left unmatched.

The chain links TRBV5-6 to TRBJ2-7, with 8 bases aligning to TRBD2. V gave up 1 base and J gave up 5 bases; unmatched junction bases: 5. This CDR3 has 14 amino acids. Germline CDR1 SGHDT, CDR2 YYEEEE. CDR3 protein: CASSLRGGLNEQYF. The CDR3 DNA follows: TGTGCCAGCAGCTTGCGGGGGGGCCTCAACGAGCAGTACTTC.

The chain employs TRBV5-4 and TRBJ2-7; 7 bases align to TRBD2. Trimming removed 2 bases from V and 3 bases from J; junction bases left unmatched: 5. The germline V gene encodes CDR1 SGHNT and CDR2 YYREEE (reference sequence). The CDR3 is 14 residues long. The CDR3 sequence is CASSFGGRGYEQYF. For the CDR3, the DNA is TGTGCCAGCAGCTTCGGGGGGAGGGGCTACGAGCAGTACTTC.

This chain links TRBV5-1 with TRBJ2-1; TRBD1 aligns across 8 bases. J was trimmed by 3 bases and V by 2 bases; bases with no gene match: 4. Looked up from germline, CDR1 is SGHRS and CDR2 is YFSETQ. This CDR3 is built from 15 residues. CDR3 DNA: TGCGCCAGCAGCTTCCGGGACAGGAGCTACAATGAGCAGTTCTTC. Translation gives CASSFRDRSYNEQFF.

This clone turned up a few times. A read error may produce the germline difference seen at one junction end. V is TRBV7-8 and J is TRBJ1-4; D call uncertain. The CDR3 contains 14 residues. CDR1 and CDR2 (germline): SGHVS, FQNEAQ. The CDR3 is CASSLARTRERLFF. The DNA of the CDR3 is TGTGCCAGCAGCTTAGCACGGACTCGGGAAAGACTGTTTTTT.

The CDR3 sequence is CASSWGVGEQFF. The CDR3 DNA sequence: TGTGCCAGCAGTTGGGGGGTGGGGGAGCAGTTCTTC. V gene TRBV28 combines with J gene TRBJ2-1; a possible D gene is TRBD2 (6 bases). The germline V gene has CDR1 MDHEN and CDR2 SYDVKM. V was clipped by 4 bases and J by 10 bases, with 11 bases between them. This CDR3 region has 12 residues.

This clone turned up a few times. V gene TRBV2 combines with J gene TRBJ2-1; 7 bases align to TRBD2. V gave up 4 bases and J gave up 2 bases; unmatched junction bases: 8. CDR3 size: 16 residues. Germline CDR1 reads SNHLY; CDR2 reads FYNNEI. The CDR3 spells CASSGPPGGTYNEQFF. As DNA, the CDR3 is TGTGCCAGCAGTGGACCGCCGGGAGGAACCTACAATGAGCAGTTCTTC.

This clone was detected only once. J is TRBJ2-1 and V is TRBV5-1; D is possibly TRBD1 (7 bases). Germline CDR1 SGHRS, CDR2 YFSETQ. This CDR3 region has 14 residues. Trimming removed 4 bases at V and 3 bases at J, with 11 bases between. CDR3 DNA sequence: TGCGCCAGCAGCGCGGGACAGCTCTACAATGAGCAGTTCTTC. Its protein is CASSAGQLYNEQFF.

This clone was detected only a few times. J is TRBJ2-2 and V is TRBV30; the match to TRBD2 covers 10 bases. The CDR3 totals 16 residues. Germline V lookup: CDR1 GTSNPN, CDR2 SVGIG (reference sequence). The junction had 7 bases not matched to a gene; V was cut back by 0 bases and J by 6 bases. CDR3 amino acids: CAWSVGASGSPGELFF. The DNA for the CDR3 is TGTGCCTGGAGTGTAGGGGCTAGCGGGAGCCCCGGGGAGCTGTTTTTT.

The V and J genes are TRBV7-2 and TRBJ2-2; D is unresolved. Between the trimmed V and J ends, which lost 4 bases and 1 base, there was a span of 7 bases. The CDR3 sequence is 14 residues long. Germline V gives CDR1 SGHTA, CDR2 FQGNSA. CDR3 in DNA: TGTGCCAGCAGCTCGACACGGAACACCGGGGAGCTGTTTTTT. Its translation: CASSSTRNTGELFF.